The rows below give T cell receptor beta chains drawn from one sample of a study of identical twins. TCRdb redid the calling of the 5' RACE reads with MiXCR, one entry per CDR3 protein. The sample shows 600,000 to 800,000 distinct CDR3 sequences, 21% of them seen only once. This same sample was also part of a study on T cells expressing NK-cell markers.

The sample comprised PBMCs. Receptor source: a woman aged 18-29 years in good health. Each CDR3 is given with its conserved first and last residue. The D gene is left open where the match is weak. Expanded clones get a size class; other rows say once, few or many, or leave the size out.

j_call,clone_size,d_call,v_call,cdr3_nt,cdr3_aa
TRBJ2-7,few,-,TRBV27,TGTGCCAGCACCCCTCTTGGAGGGGACTACGAGCAGTACTTC,CASTPLGGDYEQYF
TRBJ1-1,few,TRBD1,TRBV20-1,TGCAGTGCTGGACAGACAGGGCGAACTGAAGCTTTCTTT,CSAGQTGRTEAFF
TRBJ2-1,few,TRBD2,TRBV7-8,TGTGCCAGCAGCTTAGCGGTTTCTAGCGGGGCCCACAATGAGCAGTTCTTC,CASSLAVSSGAHNEQFF
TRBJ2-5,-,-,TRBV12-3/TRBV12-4,TGTGCCAGCAGTCCCGGTGTAGGGGAGGAGACCCAGTACTTC,CASSPGVGEETQYF
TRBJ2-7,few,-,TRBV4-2,TGTGCCAGCAGCTCCGACGGATTTTTCTACGAGCAGTACTTC,CASSSDGFFYEQYF
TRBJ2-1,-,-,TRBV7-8,TGTGCCAGCAGCTCCCTTCCGGCCCCGGGTTCTAATGAGCAGTTCTTC,CASSSLPAPGSNEQFF
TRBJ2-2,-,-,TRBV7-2,TGTGCCAGCAGCAAAACAGGGTATTCCGGGGAGCTGTTTTTT,CASSKTGYSGELFF
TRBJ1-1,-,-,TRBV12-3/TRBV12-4,TGTGCCAGCAGGACCGGGCCACTTGAAGCTTTCTTT,CASRTGPLEAFF
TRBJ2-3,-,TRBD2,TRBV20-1,TGCAGTGCGCCGGGACTAAGGGCAGATACGCAGTATTTT,CSAPGLRADTQYF
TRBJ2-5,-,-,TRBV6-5,TGTGCCAGCAGTTACCGGGCCCACGGAGAGACCCAGTACTTC,CASSYRAHGETQYF
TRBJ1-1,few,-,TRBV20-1,TGCAGTGCTAGATCGGTTACGAACACTGAAGCTTTCTTT,CSARSVTNTEAFF
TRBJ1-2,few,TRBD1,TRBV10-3,TGTGCCATCGCCGGACAGGGGTTCAATGGGGGCTACACCTTC,CAIAGQGFNGGYTF
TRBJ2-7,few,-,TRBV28,TGTGCCAGCAGTTCGATTGGGCGGGGGCGCAACCCCTACGAGCAGTACTTC,CASSSIGRGRNPYEQYF
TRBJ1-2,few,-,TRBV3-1,TGTGCCAGCAGCCGGGGACGGCTTTCCTATGGCTACACCTTC,CASSRGRLSYGYTF
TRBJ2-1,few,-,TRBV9,TGTGCCAGCAGCGTATATGGGGGTGGCTCCTACAATGAGCAGTTCTTC,CASSVYGGGSYNEQFF
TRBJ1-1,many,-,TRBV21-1,TGTGCCAGCCCCCCCCAGCCCTTAATGTCTTTCTTT,CASPPQPLMSFF
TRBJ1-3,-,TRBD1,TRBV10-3,TGTGCCACCCGGGACAGCGCCTCTGGAAACACCATATATTTT,CATRDSASGNTIYF
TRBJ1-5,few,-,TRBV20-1,TGCAGTGCTAGACCACCGCTCGATCAGCCCCAGCATTTT,CSARPPLDQPQHF
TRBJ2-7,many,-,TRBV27,TGTGCCAGCAGTTTATCTCGAGGCGAGCAGTACTTC,CASSLSRGEQYF
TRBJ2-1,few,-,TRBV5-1,TGCGCCAGCAGCTTGGCCCATGCAGGGAAGTACAATGAGCAGTTCTTC,CASSLAHAGKYNEQFF
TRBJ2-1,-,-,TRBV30,TGTGCCCGAGGAAGAGGTTTCTCCTACAATGAGCAGTTCTTC,CARGRGFSYNEQFF
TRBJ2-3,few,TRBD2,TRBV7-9,TGTGCCAGCAGCTTATGGACTAGAACAGATACGCAGTATTTT,CASSLWTRTDTQYF
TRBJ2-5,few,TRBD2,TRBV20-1,TGCAGTGCTAGACGACTAGCGGGGGACCAAGAGACCCAGTACTTC,CSARRLAGDQETQYF
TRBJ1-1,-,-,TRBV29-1,TGCAGCGTGCAAACAGGGATGGCTGAAGCTTTCTTT,CSVQTGMAEAFF
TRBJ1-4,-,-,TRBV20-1,TGCAGTGCTAGTACACAGCCGGGAAAACTGTTTTTT,CSASTQPGKLFF
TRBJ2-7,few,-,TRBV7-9,TGTGCCAGCAGCCCCGCGTTGGCCTACGAGCAGTACTTC,CASSPALAYEQYF
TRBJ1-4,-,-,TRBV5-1,TGCGCCAGCAGGCCACTCCTCGGGCCCACGGGGCGGGAAAAACTGTTTTTT,CASRPLLGPTGREKLFF
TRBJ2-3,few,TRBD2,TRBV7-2,TGTGCCAGCAGACCAGCGGGAATGGCAGATACGCAGTATTTT,CASRPAGMADTQYF
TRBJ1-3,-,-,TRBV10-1,TGCGCCAGCAGTGAGTCGACAGCCTCTGGAAACACCATATATTTT,CASSESTASGNTIYF
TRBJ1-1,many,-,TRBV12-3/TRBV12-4,TGTGCCAGCAGTGTGGACAGAACCGCGCTAAACACTGAAGCTTTCTTT,CASSVDRTALNTEAFF
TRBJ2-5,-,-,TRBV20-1,TGCTCCACCTGGCGGGGCGGGCAAGAGACCCAGTACTTC,CSTWRGGQETQYF
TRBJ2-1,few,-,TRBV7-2,TGTGCCAGCAGCTTAGGGACAAAATATGAGCAGTTCTTC,CASSLGTKYEQFF
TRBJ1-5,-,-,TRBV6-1,TGTGCCAGCGCCTCCGGGGCAGCCCATCAGCCCCAGCATTTT,CASASGAAHQPQHF
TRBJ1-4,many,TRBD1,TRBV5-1,TGCGCCAGCAGCACGGACAGGGGTAATGAAAAACTGTTTTTT,CASSTDRGNEKLFF
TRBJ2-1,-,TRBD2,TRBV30,TGTGCCTGGACTAGCGGGAGGGGGGAGCAGTTCTTC,CAWTSGRGEQFF
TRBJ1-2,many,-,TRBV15,TGTGCCACCAGCAGAGATAGGGCCTACTTC,CATSRDRAYF
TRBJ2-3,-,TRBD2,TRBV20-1,TGCAGTGCTCAACTAGCGGGGGGCGATACGCAGTATTTT,CSAQLAGGDTQYF
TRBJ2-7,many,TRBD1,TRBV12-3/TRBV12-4,TGTGCCAGCAGTCCACGGCAGGGGGCGTTGGAGCAGTACTTC,CASSPRQGALEQYF
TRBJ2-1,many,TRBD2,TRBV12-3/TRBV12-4,TGTGCCAGCAGTCCTAGCGGGAGGGCCTACAATGAGCAGTTCTTC,CASSPSGRAYNEQFF
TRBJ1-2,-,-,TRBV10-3,TGTGCCATCAGTGAGTCGCCGGGGATCGGCGGTGAGAACTATGGCTACACCTTC,CAISESPGIGGENYGYTF
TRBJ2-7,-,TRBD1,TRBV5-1,TGCGCCAGTAACCGGGACAGGGGGCTAAGGGAGCAGTACTTC,CASNRDRGLREQYF
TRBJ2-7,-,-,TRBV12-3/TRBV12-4,TGTGCCAGCAGGATGGGACGAGAGTCCTACGAGCAGTACTTC,CASRMGRESYEQYF
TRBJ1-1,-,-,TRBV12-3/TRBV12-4,TGTGCCAGCAGTTTAAGGCCGGGGTACACTGAAGCTTTCTTT,CASSLRPGYTEAFF
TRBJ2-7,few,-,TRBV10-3,TGTGCCATCATGGGTGGAGGCTACGAGCAGTACTTC,CAIMGGGYEQYF